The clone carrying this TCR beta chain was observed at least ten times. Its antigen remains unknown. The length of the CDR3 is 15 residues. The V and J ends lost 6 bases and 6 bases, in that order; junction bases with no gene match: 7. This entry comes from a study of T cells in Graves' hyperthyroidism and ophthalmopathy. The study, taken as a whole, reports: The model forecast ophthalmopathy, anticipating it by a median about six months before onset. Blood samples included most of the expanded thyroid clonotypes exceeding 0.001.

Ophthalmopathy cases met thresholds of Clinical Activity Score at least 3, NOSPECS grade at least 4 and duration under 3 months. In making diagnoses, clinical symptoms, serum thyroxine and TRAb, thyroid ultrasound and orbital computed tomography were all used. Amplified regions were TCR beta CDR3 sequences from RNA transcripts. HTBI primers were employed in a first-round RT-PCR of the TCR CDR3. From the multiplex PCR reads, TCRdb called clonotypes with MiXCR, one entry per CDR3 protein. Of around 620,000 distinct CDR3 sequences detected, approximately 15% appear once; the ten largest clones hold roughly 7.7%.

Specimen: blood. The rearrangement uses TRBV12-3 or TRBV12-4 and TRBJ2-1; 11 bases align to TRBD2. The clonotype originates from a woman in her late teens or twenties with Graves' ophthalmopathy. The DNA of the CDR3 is TGTGCCAGCAGCCTGACTAGCGGGATGGGCAATGAGCAGTTCTTC. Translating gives CASSLTSGMGNEQFF.